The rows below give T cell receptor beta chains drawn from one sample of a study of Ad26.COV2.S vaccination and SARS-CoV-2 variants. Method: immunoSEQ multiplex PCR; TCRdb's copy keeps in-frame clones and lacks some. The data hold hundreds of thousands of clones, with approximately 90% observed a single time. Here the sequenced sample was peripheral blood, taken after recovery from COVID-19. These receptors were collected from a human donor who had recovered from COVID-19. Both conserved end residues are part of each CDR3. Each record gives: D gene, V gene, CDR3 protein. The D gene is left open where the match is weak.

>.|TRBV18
CASSPGRNTDTQYF
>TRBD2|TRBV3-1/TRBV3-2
CASSLAGVSTDTQYF
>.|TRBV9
CASSAEGGTEAFF
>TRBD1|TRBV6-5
CASRTGVHETQYF
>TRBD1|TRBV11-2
CASSQPTGGVYEQYF
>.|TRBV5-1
CASSLVTGTDYGYTF
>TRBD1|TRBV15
CATSSDRAANYGYTF
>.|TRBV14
CASSLTTGQSVGNTIYF
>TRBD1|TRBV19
CASSLRQGSPLHF
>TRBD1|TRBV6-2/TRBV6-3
CASSYNRDRGDYGYTF
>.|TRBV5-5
CASSPVSNTEAFF